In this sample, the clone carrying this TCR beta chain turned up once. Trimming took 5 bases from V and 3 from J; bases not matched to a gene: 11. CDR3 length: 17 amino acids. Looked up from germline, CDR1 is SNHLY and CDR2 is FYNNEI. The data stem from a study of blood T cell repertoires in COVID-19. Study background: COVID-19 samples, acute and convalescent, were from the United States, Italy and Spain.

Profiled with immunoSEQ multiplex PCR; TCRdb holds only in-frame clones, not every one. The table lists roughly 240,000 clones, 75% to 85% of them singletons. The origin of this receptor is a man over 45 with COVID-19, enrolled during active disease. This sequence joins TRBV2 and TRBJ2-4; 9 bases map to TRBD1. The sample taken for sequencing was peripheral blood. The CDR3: CASSPGQGFSDKNIQYF. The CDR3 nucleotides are TGTGCCAGCAGTCCGGGACAGGGTTTTTCGGACAAAAACATTCAGTACTTC.